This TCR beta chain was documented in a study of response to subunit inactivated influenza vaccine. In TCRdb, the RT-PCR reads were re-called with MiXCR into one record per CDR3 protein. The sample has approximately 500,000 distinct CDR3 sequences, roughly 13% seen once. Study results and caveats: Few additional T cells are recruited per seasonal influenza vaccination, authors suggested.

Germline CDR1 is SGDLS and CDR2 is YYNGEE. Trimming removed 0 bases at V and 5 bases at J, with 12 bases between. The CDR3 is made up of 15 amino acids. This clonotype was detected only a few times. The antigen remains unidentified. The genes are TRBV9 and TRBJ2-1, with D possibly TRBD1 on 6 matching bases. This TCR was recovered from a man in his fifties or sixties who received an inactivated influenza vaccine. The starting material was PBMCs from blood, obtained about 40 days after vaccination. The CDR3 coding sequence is TGTGCCAGCAGCGTAGTGCCGACAGGAAACAATGAGCAGTTCTTC. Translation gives CASSVVPTGNNEQFF.